These T cell receptor beta chains were read from a single sample in a study of OX40 agonist ivuxolimab in advanced cancers. Method: immunoSEQ multiplex PCR; TCRdb's copy keeps in-frame clones and lacks some. The table shows about 77,000 clones, with 94% occurring only once. Sample: CD4+ or CD8+ T cells sorted from blood, taken in a trial of the OX40 agonist ivuxolimab. The receptors come from an adult with an advanced solid tumor such as melanoma, head and neck, liver or kidney cancer. The CDR3 runs from the conserved cysteine through the conserved F or W. A D gene is named only where the DNA matches it firmly. Part of the rows lack a size; the others show once, few, many or a class for expanded clones.

V: TRBV4-2
D: TRBD2
J: TRBJ2-7
size: once
DNA: TGTGCCAGCAGCCAAGATGAGCTAGCGGTCTACGAGCAGTACTTC
CDR3: CASSQDELAVYEQYF

V: TRBV7-9
D: TRBD2
J: TRBJ2-1
size: -
DNA: TGTGCCAGCAGCTCCATGGGGGGGGGCAATGAGCAGTTCTTC
CDR3: CASSSMGGGNEQFF

V: TRBV27
D: -
J: TRBJ1-2
size: once
DNA: TGTGCCAGCAGGGACCCGGGCCCTAAAGATGGCTACACCTTC
CDR3: CASRDPGPKDGYTF

V: TRBV7-3
D: -
J: TRBJ1-1
size: -
DNA: TGTGCCAGCAGCCAGGGGCGACTGGAGAACACTGAAGCTTTCTTT
CDR3: CASSQGRLENTEAFF

V: TRBV19
D: TRBD1
J: TRBJ2-3
size: once
DNA: TGTGCCAGTAGTATAGGGGGGACAGGGGTGTGGGATACGCAGTATTTT
CDR3: CASSIGGTGVWDTQYF

V: TRBV4-1
D: TRBD2
J: TRBJ2-1
size: -
DNA: TGCGCCAGCAGCCACGACTGGGGCGGGGGAACCTACAATGAGCAGTTCTTC
CDR3: CASSHDWGGGTYNEQFF

V: TRBV19
D: -
J: TRBJ2-1
size: -
DNA: TGTGCCAGTAAAACAGGTGCTAATGAGCAGTTCTTC
CDR3: CASKTGANEQFF

V: TRBV7-2
D: -
J: TRBJ1-1
size: -
DNA: TGTGCCAGCAGCCCCCCGGGTTGGAACACTGAAGCTTTCTTT
CDR3: CASSPPGWNTEAFF

V: TRBV18
D: TRBD1
J: TRBJ2-7
size: -
DNA: TGTGCCAGCTCACCACGGGACAGGCCCACCTACGAGCAGTACTTC
CDR3: CASSPRDRPTYEQYF

V: TRBV7-3
D: -
J: TRBJ2-5
size: -
DNA: TGTGCCAGCAGCTTAGACCGGGAAGAGACCCAGTACTTC
CDR3: CASSLDREETQYF

V: TRBV6-5
D: -
J: TRBJ2-7
size: -
DNA: TGTGCCAGCAGTTACCCGGGGGCTTACGAGCAGTACTTC
CDR3: CASSYPGAYEQYF

V: TRBV19
D: -
J: TRBJ1-3
size: -
DNA: TGTGCCAGTAGTATAGCGGGCAGCTCTGGAAACACCATATATTTT
CDR3: CASSIAGSSGNTIYF

V: TRBV5-6
D: -
J: TRBJ2-7
size: -
DNA: TGTGCCAGCAGACCGTGGGGGTCCTCCTACGAGCAGTACTTC
CDR3: CASRPWGSSYEQYF

V: TRBV27
D: TRBD1
J: TRBJ2-1
size: -
DNA: TGTGCCAGCAGTACCCGTCTCAGGGGGCTCGCGGATGAGCAGTTCTTC
CDR3: CASSTRLRGLADEQFF

V: TRBV28
D: -
J: TRBJ1-3
size: -
DNA: TGTGCCAGCAGTCAGAGGATCTCGGGAAACACCATATATTTT
CDR3: CASSQRISGNTIYF

V: TRBV27
D: TRBD1
J: TRBJ2-1
size: -
DNA: TGTGCCAGTAGAGACAGGGAAAAGGCCTACAATGAGCAGTTCTTC
CDR3: CASRDREKAYNEQFF

V: TRBV13
D: -
J: TRBJ2-7
size: once
DNA: TGTGCCAGCAGCTTAGCAGGCGAGCAGTACTTC
CDR3: CASSLAGEQYF

V: TRBV5-5
D: -
J: TRBJ2-7
size: -
DNA: TGTGCCAGCAGCTGGGAGCGACCGACCGCGTACGAGCAGTACTTC
CDR3: CASSWERPTAYEQYF

V: TRBV6-1
D: TRBD1
J: TRBJ1-2
size: -
DNA: TGTGCCAGCAGTGTAGACCGGGACAGGGGACGCAGTGGCTATGGCTACACCTTC
CDR3: CASSVDRDRGRSGYGYTF

V: TRBV27
D: -
J: TRBJ2-1
size: -
DNA: TGTGCCAGCAGTTTTGGGGGGTACCACAATGAGCAGTTCTTC
CDR3: CASSFGGYHNEQFF

V: TRBV5-1
D: TRBD1
J: TRBJ1-2
size: -
DNA: TGCGCCAGCAGCTCCCAGGGGGGAAGGGCCGTCTATGGCTACACCTTC
CDR3: CASSSQGGRAVYGYTF

V: TRBV19
D: -
J: TRBJ1-2
size: -
DNA: TGTGCCAGTACCCCAAGGGAGTCCTATGGCTACACCTTC
CDR3: CASTPRESYGYTF

V: TRBV14
D: -
J: TRBJ1-1
size: -
DNA: TGTGCCAGCAGCCAAGATGTGGGGGGAAACACTGAAGCTTTCTTT
CDR3: CASSQDVGGNTEAFF

V: TRBV6-5
D: -
J: TRBJ1-1
size: -
DNA: TGTGCCAGCAGTTACGAGGCCACTGTTGAAGCTTTCTTT
CDR3: CASSYEATVEAFF

V: TRBV4-3
D: TRBD1
J: TRBJ2-1
size: -
DNA: TGCGCCAGCAGCCAAACAGGGGTCTCCTACAATGAGCAGTTCTTC
CDR3: CASSQTGVSYNEQFF

V: TRBV7-9
D: TRBD2
J: TRBJ2-1
size: -
DNA: TGTGCCAGCACCTTGAGAAGGACTAGCGGGATGGACAATGAGCAGTTCTTC
CDR3: CASTLRRTSGMDNEQFF

V: TRBV6-6
D: -
J: TRBJ2-7
size: -
DNA: TGTGCCATCGGTCTCCTAGGGGGCTACGAGCAGTACTTC
CDR3: CAIGLLGGYEQYF

V: TRBV7-3
D: -
J: TRBJ2-1
size: -
DNA: TGTGCCAGCAGCTTTGATGGAGGTCTTAGTGAGCAGTTCTTC
CDR3: CASSFDGGLSEQFF

V: TRBV30
D: TRBD2
J: TRBJ2-7
size: -
DNA: TGTGCCTGGAGTGGACTAGCGGGAGGCCCTCACGAGCAGTACTTC
CDR3: CAWSGLAGGPHEQYF

V: TRBV6-5
D: TRBD1
J: TRBJ2-2
size: -
DNA: TGTGCCAGCAGTTGGGACAGTCGAGCGAACACCGGGGAGCTGTTTTTT
CDR3: CASSWDSRANTGELFF

V: TRBV29-1
D: TRBD1
J: TRBJ2-7
size: -
DNA: TGCAGCGGCCGGGTGACAGGGGCCTACGAGCAGTACTTC
CDR3: CSGRVTGAYEQYF

V: TRBV7-2
D: -
J: TRBJ1-1
size: -
DNA: TGTGCCAGCAGCTCTCCGCCGGGACACATGAACACTGAAGCTTTCTTT
CDR3: CASSSPPGHMNTEAFF

V: TRBV5-5
D: -
J: TRBJ1-5
size: -
DNA: TGTGCCAGCAGCTTGGATCAGGGGAGCAATCAGCCCCAGCATTTT
CDR3: CASSLDQGSNQPQHF

V: TRBV2
D: -
J: TRBJ2-7
size: -
DNA: TGTGCCAGCAGCGGAGACCTAGTGAGGGATCTATTCTACGAGCAGTACTTC
CDR3: CASSGDLVRDLFYEQYF

V: TRBV5-6
D: -
J: TRBJ1-3
size: -
DNA: TGTGCCAGCAGCTTAGGTGGAGGAAACACCATATATTTT
CDR3: CASSLGGGNTIYF

V: TRBV29-1
D: -
J: TRBJ1-3
size: -
DNA: TGCAGCGCGGAAGAAGGAAACACCATATATTTT
CDR3: CSAEEGNTIYF

V: TRBV7-9
D: -
J: TRBJ1-5
size: -
DNA: TGTGCCAGCAGCTTATACGAGGGAAGGGGCAATCAGCCCCAGCATTTT
CDR3: CASSLYEGRGNQPQHF

V: TRBV10-2
D: -
J: TRBJ1-5
size: -
DNA: TGCGCCAGCAGCAAGGGGGTTTATAGCAATCAGCCCCAGCATTTT
CDR3: CASSKGVYSNQPQHF

V: TRBV27
D: TRBD1
J: TRBJ1-2
size: -
DNA: TGTGCCAGCAGTTCCATGGGACAGGCTGCGGGAGGCTACACCTTC
CDR3: CASSSMGQAAGGYTF

V: TRBV10-3
D: -
J: TRBJ2-7
size: -
DNA: TGTGCCATCAGTGTTCAAGCCCAGGTGGGGGCCTACGAGCAGTACTTC
CDR3: CAISVQAQVGAYEQYF

V: TRBV27
D: TRBD2
J: TRBJ2-1
size: -
DNA: TGTGCCAGCATCAGCAGCGGGCCCTTGACGGGGGGCTCCTACAATGAGCAGTTCTTC
CDR3: CASISSGPLTGGSYNEQFF

V: TRBV5-1
D: -
J: TRBJ1-2
size: -
DNA: TGCGCCAGCAGCTTGGCCGGGGGGCTAGAATCTAACTATGGCTACACCTTC
CDR3: CASSLAGGLESNYGYTF

V: TRBV6-6
D: -
J: TRBJ1-3
size: -
DNA: TGTGCCAGCAGTTACGCCAGCTCTACACACACCATATATTTT
CDR3: CASSYASSTHTIYF

V: TRBV4-1
D: -
J: TRBJ2-7
size: -
DNA: TGCGCCAGCAGCCAGAGAGGGGTCCCCTACGAGCAGTACTTC
CDR3: CASSQRGVPYEQYF

V: TRBV5-8
D: TRBD1
J: TRBJ2-2
size: -
DNA: TGTGCCAGCAGCTTCCCCCTAGACAGGGGAGGCACCGGGGAGCTGTTTTTT
CDR3: CASSFPLDRGGTGELFF

V: TRBV5-6
D: -
J: TRBJ1-4
size: -
DNA: TGTGCCAGCACCGAGGGGTCCAACGAAAAACTGTTTTTT
CDR3: CASTEGSNEKLFF

V: TRBV4-1
D: -
J: TRBJ1-2
size: once
DNA: TGCGCCAGCAGCCAAAAAGGGGGGGGAAGTGGTGGCTACACCTTC
CDR3: CASSQKGGGSGGYTF

V: TRBV7-9
D: TRBD2
J: TRBJ2-7
size: -
DNA: TGTGCCAGCAGCTTACCCCCCCTGGGACTAGCGGGGGGGTACGAGCAGTACTTC
CDR3: CASSLPPLGLAGGYEQYF

V: TRBV4-3
D: -
J: TRBJ1-2
size: -
DNA: TGCGCCAGCAGCCAAGATTGGGGGACAACCAGCTATGGCTACACCTTC
CDR3: CASSQDWGTTSYGYTF